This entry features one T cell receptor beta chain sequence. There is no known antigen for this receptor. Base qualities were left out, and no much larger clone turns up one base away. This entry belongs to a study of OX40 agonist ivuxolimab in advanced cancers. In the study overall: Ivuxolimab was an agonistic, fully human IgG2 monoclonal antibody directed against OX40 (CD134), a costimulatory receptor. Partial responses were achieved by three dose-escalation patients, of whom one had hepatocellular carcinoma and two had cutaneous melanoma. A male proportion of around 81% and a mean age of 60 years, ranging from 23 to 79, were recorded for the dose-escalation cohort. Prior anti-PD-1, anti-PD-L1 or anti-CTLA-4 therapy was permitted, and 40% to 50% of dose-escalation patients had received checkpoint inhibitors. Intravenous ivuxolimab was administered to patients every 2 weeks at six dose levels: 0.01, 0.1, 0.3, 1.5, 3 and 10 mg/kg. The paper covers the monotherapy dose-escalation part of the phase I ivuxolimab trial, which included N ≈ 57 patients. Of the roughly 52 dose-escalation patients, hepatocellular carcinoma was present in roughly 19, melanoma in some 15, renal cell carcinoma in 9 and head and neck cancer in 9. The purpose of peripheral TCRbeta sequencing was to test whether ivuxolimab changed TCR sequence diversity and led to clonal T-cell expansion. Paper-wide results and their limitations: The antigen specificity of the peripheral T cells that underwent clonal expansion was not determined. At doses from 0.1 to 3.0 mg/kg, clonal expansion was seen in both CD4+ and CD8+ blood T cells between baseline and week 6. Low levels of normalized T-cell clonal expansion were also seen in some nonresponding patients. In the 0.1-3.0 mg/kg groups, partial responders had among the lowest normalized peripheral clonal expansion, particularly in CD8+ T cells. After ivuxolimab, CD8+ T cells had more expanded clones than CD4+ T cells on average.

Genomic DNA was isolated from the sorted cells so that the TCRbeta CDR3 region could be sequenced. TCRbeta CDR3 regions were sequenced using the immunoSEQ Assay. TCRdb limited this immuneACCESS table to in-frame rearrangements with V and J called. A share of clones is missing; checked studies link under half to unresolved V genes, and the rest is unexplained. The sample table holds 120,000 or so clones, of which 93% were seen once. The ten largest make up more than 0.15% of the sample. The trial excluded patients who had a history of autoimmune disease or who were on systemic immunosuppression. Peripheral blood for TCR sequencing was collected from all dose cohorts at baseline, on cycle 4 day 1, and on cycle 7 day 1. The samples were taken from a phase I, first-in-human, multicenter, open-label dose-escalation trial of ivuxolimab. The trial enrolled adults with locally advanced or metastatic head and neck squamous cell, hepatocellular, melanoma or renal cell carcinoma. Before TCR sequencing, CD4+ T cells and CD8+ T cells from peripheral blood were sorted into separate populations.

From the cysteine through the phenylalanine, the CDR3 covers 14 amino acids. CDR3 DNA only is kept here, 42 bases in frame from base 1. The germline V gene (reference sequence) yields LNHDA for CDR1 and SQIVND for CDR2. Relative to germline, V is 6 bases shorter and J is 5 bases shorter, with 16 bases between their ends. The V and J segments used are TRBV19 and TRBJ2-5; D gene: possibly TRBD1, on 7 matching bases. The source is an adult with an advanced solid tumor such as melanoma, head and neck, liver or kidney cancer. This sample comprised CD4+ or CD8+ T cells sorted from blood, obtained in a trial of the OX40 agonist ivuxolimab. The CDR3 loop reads CASSGGGLGETQYF. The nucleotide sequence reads TGTGCCAGTAGCGGAGGGGGCTTAGGGGAGACCCAGTACTTC.